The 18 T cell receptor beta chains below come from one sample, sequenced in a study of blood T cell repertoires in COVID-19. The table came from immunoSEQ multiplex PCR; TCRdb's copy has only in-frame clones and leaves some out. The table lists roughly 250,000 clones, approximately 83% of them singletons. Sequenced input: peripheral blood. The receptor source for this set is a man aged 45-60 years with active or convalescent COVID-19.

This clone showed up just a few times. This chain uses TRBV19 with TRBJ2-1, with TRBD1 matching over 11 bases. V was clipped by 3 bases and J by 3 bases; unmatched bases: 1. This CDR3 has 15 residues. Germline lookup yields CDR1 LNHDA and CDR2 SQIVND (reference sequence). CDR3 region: CASSIGTGGYNEQFF. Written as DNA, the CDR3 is TGTGCCAGTAGTATTGGGACAGGGGGCTACAATGAGCAGTTCTTC.

The CDR3 spells CASSLLAYTEAFF. The CDR3 DNA reads TGTGCCAGCAGCCTACTAGCTTACACTGAAGCTTTCTTT. This chain links TRBV4-2 with TRBJ1-1; D is unclear. The CDR3 totals 13 residues. The V end lost 4 bases, the J end lost 3 bases, and 9 bases lay between the germline ends. Germline CDR1 and CDR2: LGHNA and YNFKEQ.

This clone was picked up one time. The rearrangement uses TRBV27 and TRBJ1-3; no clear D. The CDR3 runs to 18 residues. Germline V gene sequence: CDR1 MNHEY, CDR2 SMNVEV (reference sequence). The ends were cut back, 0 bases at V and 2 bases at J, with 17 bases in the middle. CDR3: CASSLSAGGPRAGNTIYF. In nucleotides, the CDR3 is TGTGCCAGCAGTTTATCGGCAGGCGGGCCCCGCGCTGGAAACACCATATATTTT.

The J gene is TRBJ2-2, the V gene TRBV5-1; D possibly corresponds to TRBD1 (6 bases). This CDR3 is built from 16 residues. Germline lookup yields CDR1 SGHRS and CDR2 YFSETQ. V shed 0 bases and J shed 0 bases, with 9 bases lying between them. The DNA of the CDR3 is TGCGCCAGCAGCTTGGTGGGACAATCGAACACCGGGGAGCTGTTTTTT. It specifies CASSLVGQSNTGELFF.

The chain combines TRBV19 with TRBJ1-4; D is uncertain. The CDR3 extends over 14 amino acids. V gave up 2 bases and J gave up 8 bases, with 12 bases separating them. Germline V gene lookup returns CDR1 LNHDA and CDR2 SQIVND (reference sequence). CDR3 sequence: CASSISGPKEKLFF. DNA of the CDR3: TGTGCCAGTAGTATAAGCGGGCCGAAGGAAAAACTGTTTTTT.

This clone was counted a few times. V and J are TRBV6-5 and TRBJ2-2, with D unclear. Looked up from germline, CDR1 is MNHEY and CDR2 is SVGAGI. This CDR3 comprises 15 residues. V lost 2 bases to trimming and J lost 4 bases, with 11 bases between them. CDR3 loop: CASSYLSQITGELFF. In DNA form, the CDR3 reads TGTGCCAGCAGTTACCTTTCACAGATCACCGGGGAGCTGTTTTTT.

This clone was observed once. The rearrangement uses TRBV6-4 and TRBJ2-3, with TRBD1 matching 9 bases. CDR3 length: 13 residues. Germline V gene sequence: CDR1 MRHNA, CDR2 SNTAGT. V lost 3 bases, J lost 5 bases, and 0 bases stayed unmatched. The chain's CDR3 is CASSEDRGDTQYF. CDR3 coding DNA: TGTGCCAGCAGTGAGGACAGGGGAGATACGCAGTATTTT.

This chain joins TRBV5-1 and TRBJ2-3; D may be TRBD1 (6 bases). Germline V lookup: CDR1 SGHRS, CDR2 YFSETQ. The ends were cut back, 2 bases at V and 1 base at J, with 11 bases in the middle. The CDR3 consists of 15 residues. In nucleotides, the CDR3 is TGCGCCAGCAGCTTATATCCAGGGGGCACAGATACGCAGTATTTT. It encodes CASSLYPGGTDTQYF.

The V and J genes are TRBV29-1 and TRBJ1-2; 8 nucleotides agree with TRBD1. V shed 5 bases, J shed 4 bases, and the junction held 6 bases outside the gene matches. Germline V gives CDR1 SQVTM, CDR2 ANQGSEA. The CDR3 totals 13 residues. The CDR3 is CSVPDREGYGYTF. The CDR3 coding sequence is TGCAGCGTTCCGGACAGGGAGGGCTATGGCTACACCTTC.

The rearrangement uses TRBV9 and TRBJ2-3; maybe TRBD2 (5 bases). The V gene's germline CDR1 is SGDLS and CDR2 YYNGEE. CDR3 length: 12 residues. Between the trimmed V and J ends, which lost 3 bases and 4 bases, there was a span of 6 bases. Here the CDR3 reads CASSGSADTQYF. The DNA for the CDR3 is TGTGCCAGCAGCGGTAGCGCAGATACGCAGTATTTT.

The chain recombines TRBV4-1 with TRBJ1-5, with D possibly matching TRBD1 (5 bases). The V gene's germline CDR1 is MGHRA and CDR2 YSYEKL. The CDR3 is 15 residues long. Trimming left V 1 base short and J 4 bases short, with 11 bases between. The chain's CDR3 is CASSQGMAGNQPQHF. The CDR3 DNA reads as TGCGCCAGCAGCCAAGGGATGGCAGGGAATCAGCCCCAGCATTTT.

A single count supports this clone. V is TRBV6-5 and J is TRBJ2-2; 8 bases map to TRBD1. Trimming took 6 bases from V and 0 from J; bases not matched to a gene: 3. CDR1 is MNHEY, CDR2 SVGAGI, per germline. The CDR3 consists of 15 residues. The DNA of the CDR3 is TGTGCCAGCAGCGGACAGGGCGCGAACACCGGGGAGCTGTTTTTT. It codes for CASSGQGANTGELFF.

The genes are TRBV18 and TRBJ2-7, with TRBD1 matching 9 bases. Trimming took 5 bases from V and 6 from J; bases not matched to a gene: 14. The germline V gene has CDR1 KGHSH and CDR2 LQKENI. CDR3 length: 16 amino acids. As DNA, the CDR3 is TGTGCCAGCTCAAATGATTTTAACAGGGGGCGCGGCGAGCAGTACTTC. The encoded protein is CASSNDFNRGRGEQYF.

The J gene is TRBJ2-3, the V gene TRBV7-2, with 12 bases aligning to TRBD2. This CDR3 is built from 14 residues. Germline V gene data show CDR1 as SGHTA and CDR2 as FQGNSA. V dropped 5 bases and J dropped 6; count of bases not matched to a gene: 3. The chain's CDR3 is CASSLGLAGDTQYF. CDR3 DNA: TGTGCCAGCAGCCTCGGACTAGCGGGGGATACGCAGTATTTT. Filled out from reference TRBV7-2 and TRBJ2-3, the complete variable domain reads GAGVSQSPSNKVTEKGKDVELRCDPISGHTALYWYRQSLGQGLEFLIYFQGNSAPDKSGLPSDRFSAERTGGSVSTLTIQRTQQEDSAVYLCASSLGLAGDTQYFGPGTRLTVL.

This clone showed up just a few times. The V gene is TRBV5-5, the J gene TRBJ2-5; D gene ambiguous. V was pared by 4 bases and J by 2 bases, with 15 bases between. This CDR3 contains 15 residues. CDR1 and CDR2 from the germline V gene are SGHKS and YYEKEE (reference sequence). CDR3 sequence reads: CASSPTDTLQETQYF. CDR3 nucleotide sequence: TGTGCCAGCAGCCCCACAGACACTTTACAAGAGACCCAGTACTTC.

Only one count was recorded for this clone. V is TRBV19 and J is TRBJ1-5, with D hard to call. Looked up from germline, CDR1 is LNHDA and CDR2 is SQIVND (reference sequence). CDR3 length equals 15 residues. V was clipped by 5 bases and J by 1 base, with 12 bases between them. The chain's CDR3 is CASSYGERSNQPQHF. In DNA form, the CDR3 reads TGTGCCAGTAGTTACGGAGAAAGGAGCAATCAGCCCCAGCATTTT.

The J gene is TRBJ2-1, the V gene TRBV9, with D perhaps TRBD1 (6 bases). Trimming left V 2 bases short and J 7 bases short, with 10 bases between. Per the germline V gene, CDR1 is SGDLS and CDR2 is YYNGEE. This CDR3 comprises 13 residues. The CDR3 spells CASSVGQLNEQFF. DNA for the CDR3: TGTGCCAGCAGCGTCGGACAGCTTAATGAGCAGTTCTTC.

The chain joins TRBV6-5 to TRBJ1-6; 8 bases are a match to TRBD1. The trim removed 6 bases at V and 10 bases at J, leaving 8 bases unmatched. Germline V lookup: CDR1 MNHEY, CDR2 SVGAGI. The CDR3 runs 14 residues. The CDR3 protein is CASSDGQGRSPLHF. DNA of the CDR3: TGTGCCAGCAGCGATGGACAGGGTCGCTCACCCCTCCACTTT.